This entry features one T cell receptor (beta chain) sequence. This clonotype was detected many times. Its antigen remains undetermined. It has no much larger one-base neighbor in the sample; base qualities were not kept. The germline V gene encodes CDR1 LGHNA and CDR2 YNFKEQ. The CDR3 holds 13 amino acids from the cysteine to the phenylalanine. Only CDR3 DNA is held: 39 bases, read in frame from base 1. The germline V and J ends show losses of 1 base and 8 bases respectively, and no gene match explains 0 bases of the junction. The protocol used for the library was 5' RACE. This sample was sequenced with an Illumina HiSeq 2500. The second PCR ran for about 7 to 11 cycles and used a J-beta primer mix along with a sample-barcoded 5' primer. Each TCR beta cDNA molecule received a unique molecular identifier from a template-switch 5' adaptor carrying 12 random nucleotides. Each sample yielded at least 2.5 million CDR3-containing paired-end reads. All of the RNA was converted into first-strand cDNA using the Mint cDNA synthesis kit, with a TRBC-specific oligonucleotide serving as the primer. Following uracil-DNA glycosylase treatment, a first 18-cycle PCR with universal primers M1SS and BC2_uni_R was performed on all cDNA. Concerning the study's data processing: For normalization, 1 million high-quality reads, each with a distinct molecular identifier, were randomly selected from each sample. Reads with shared molecular identifiers were discarded instead of being binned into consensus sequences. MiTCR, run with a Q25 quality threshold and the strictest error-elimination algorithm, handled CDR3 identification, clonotype clustering and error correction. A nonparametric unseen species model with Euler transformation was used to estimate a lower bound on total TCR beta diversity. TCRdb passed the public sequencing reads through fastp at Q25 and MiXCR, retaining productive beta sequences. Each CDR3 protein appears once, grouped with its most common genes and DNA. TCRdb, not the authors, supplied the V and J calls. This sample holds approximately 680,000 distinct CDR3 sequences; about 30% were observed only once. The top ten hold 15% to 17% of the sample.

The donors were roughly 40 Caucasian individuals from Russia, aged about 6 to 100 years, who were systemically healthy. Each donor gave 9.5 to 10 milliliters of peripheral blood, drawn into EDTA-treated Vacutainer tubes. PBMCs were isolated by Ficoll-Paque density-gradient centrifugation, with at least 7 million obtained per sample. Total RNA, at least 6 micrograms per sample, was extracted from PBMCs with Trizol reagent. The percentages of naive CD45RAhigh/CD27high T cells were determined by flow cytometry on a PBMC aliquot from every donor. This record comes from a study of blood T cells in healthy people across ages (dated by TCRdb to between 2014 and 2016). Background for the entire study: In model experiments, template switching captured roughly one uniquely barcoded TCR beta cDNA molecule for every two T cells. The donors were split into four age groups: young (average around 17 years), middle-aged (nearly 40), aged (over 55) and long-lived (over 75). Two additional independent replicas of 1 million unique cDNA reads from the same blood draw were analyzed for two donors (one aged 18 to 30 and one aged 80 or older). The study measured age-related changes in TCR beta repertoire diversity using deep sequencing normalized with unique cDNA molecular identifiers. Donors of different ages were randomly distributed across sequencing lanes to avoid experimental bias. General study outcomes and caveats: Bulk unsorted PBMC profiling prevented conclusive comparison of naive and antigen-experienced compartments. Because donor CMV infection status was unknown, age-related changes in expanded clonotypes were potentially confounded. The percentage of naive T cells measured by flow cytometry correlated strongly with observed TCR beta diversity. Estimates of total diversity based on one million sequenced T cells were considered lower bounds and underestimates. As age increased, observed TCR beta diversity per million T cells dropped in a roughly linear way, and a significant reduction was already evident by age about 36. Compared with the aged group, more naive CD4+ T cells, fewer expanded clones and increased TCR diversity were shown by the long-lived group, suggesting age selection.

The rearranged chain carries TRBV4-2 and TRBJ2-1; TRBD1 lines up with 9 middle nucleotides. The receptor's source is a woman older than 75 in good health. Donor details come from another sample of the same person, matched by shared clones. Material for sequencing was blood. The sequence in DNA is TGTGCCAGCAGCCAAGGGACAGGGGATGAGCAGTTCTTC. Its product reads: CASSQGTGDEQFF.